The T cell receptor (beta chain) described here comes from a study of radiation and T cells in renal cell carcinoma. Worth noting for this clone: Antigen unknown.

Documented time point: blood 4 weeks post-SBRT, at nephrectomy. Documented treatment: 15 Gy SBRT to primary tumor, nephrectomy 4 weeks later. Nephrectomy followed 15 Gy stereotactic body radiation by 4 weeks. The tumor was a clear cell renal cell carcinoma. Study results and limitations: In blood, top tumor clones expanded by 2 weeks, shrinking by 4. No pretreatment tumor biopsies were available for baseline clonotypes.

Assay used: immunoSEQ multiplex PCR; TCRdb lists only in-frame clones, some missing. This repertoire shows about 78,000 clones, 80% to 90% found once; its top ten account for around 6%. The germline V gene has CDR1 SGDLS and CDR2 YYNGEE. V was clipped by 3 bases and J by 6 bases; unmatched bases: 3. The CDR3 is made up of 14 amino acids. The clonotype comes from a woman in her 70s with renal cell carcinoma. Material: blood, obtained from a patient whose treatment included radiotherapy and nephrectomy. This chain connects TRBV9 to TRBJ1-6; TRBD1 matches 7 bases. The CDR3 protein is CASSDRDSNSPLHF. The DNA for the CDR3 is TGTGCCAGCAGCGACCGGGACAGTAATTCACCCCTCCACTTT.